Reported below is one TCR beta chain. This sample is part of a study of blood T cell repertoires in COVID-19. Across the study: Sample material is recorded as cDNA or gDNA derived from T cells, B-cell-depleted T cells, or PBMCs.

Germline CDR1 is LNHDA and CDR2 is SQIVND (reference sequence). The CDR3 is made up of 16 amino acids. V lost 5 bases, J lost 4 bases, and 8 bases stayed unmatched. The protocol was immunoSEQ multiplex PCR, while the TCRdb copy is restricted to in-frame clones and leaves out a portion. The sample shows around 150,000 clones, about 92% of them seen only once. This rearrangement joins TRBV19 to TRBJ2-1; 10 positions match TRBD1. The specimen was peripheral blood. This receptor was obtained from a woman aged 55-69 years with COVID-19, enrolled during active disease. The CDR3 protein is CASSYDRGQGYNEQFF. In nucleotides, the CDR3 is TGTGCCAGTAGTTACGACAGGGGGCAAGGGTACAATGAGCAGTTCTTC.